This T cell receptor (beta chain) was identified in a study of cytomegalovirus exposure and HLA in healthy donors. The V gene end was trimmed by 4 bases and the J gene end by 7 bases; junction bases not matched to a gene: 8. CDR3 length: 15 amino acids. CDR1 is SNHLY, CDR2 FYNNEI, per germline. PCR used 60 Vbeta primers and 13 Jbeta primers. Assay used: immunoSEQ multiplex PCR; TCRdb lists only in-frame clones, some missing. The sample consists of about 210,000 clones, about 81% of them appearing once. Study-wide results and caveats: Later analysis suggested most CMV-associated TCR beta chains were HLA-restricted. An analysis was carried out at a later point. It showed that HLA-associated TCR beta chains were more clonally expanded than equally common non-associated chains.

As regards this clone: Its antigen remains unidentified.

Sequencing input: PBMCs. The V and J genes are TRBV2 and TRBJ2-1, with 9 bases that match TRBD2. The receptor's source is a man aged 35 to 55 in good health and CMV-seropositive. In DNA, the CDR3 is TGTGCCAGCAGTGTTGAGCGGGAGGCCGTAAATGAGCAGTTCTTC. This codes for CASSVEREAVNEQFF.